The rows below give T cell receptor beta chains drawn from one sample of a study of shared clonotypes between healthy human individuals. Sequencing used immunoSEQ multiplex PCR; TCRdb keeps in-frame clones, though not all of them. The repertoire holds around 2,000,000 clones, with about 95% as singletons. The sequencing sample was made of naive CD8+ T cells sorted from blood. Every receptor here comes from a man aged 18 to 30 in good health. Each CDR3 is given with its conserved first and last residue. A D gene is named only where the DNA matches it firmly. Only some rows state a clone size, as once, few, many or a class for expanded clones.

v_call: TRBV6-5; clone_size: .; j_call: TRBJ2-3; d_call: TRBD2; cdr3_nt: TGTGCCAGCAGTTACTCGGCGGGAGAGAGCACAGATACGCAGTATTTT; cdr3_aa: CASSYSAGESTDTQYF
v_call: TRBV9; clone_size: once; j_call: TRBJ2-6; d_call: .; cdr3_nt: TGTGCCAGCAGCGAAAATGGGGTCTCTGGGGCCAACGTCCTGACTTTC; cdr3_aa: CASSENGVSGANVLTF
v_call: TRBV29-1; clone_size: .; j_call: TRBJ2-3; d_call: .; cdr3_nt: TGCAGCGGGGAAGGAGACCCGGCTAGCACAGATACGCAGTATTTT; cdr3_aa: CSGEGDPASTDTQYF
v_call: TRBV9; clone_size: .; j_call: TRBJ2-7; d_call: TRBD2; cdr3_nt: TGTGCCAGCAGCGTAGGCGGGAGGAACTCCTACGAGCAGTACTTC; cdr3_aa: CASSVGGRNSYEQYF
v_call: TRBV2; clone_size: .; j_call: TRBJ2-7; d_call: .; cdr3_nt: TGTGCCAGCATCGAGGCAGGCCTCTCCTACGAGCAGTACTTC; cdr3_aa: CASIEAGLSYEQYF
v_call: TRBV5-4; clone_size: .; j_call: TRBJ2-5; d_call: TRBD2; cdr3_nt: TGTGCCAGCAGCTCCGCAGCGGGGGAACCAACCCAGTACTTC; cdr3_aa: CASSSAAGEPTQYF
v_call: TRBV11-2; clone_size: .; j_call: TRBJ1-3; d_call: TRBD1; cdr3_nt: TGTGCCAGCAGCCCCCAGGGACAGTTCGATGGAAACACCATATATTTT; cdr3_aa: CASSPQGQFDGNTIYF
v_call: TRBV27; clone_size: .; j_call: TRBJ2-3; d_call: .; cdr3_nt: TGTGCCAGCGGGGGGATGGGCGGGAATGGAGATACGCAGTATTTT; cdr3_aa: CASGGMGGNGDTQYF
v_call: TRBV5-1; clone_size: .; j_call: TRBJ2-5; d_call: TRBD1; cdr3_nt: TGCGCCAGCAGCCCGGGACAGGGACTGAGGATACAAGAGACCCAGTACTTC; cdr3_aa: CASSPGQGLRIQETQYF
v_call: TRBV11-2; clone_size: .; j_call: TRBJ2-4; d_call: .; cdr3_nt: TGTGCCAGCAGCTTAGATGGGGGGTTAGCCAAAAACATTCAGTACTTC; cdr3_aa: CASSLDGGLAKNIQYF
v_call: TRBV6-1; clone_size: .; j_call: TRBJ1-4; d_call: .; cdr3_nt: TGTGCCAGCAGTGAATACGGAGCCGAGTCTAATGAAAAACTGTTTTTT; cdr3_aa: CASSEYGAESNEKLFF
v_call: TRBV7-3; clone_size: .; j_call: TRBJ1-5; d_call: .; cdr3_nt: TGTGCCAGCGGGAGGGATCTACATAGCAATCAGCCCCAGCATTTT; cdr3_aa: CASGRDLHSNQPQHF
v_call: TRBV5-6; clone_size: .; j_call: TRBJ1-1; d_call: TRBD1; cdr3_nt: TGTGCCAGCAGCCCCGGGACAGGGGAAGGTACTGAAGCTTTCTTT; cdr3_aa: CASSPGTGEGTEAFF
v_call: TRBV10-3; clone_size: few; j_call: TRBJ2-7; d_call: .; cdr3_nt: TGTGCCATCAGTGAGTCGCAGGTATTCTACGAGCAGTACTTC; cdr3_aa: CAISESQVFYEQYF
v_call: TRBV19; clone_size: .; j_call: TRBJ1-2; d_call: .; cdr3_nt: TGTGCCAGTAGAGAGACAGGACACCCTAACTATGGCTACACCTTC; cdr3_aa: CASRETGHPNYGYTF
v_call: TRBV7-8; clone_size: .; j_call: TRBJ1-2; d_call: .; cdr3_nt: TGTGCCAGCAGCTCCCCGAGAGACGGAGGCTACACCTTC; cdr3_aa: CASSSPRDGGYTF
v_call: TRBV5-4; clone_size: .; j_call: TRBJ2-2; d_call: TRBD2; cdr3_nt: TGTGCCAGCAGCGTGGGACTAGCGGGAGCAGGCGGGGAGCTGTTTTTT; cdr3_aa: CASSVGLAGAGGELFF
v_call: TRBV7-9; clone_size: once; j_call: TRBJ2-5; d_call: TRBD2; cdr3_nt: TGTGCCAGCAGCTTACAAGCTCCACTAGCGGGGGGGCAGTGGGAGACCCAGTACTTC; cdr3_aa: CASSLQAPLAGGQWETQYF
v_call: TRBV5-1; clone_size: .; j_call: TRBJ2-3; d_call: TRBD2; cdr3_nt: TGCGCCAGCAGCCCTGAGGGCCTAGCGGGATGGGATACGCAGTATTTT; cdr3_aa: CASSPEGLAGWDTQYF
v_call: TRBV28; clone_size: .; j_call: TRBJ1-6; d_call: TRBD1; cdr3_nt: TGTGCCAGCAGGCCGACAGGGACTGTGGATTCACCCCTCCACTTT; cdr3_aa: CASRPTGTVDSPLHF
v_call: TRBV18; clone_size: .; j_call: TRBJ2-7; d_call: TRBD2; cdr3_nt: TGTGCCAGCTCACCGAGCGGGGGGACCTACGAGCAGTACTTC; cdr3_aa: CASSPSGGTYEQYF
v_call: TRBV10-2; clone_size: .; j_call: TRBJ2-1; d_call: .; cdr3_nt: TGCGCCAGCACCCGACAGAACAATGAGCAGTTCTTC; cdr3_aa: CASTRQNNEQFF
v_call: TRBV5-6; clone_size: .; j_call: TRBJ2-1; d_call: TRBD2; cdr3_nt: TGTGCCAGCAGCTTTACTAGCGGGAGTAACAATGAGCAGTTCTTC; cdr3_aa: CASSFTSGSNNEQFF
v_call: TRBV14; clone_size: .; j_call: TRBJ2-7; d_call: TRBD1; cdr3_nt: TGTGCCAGCAGCCCCCGGACAGGGTCAATCGAGCAGTACTTC; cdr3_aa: CASSPRTGSIEQYF
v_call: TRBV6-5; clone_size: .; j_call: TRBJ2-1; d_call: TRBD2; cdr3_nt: TGTGCCAGCAGTTCGACTAGCGGGGGGCCTAATGAGCAGTTCTTC; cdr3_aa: CASSSTSGGPNEQFF
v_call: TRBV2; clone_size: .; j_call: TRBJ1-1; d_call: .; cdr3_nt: TGTGCCAGCAGTGAGTTGATAAACACTGAAGCTTTCTTT; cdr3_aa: CASSELINTEAFF
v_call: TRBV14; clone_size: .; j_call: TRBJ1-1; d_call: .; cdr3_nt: TGTGCCAGCAGCCAAAGACAGATGAACACTGAAGCTTTCTTT; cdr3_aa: CASSQRQMNTEAFF
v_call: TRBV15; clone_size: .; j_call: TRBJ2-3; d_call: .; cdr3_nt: TGTGCCACCAGCACTAGCGCAACTAGCACAGATACGCAGTATTTT; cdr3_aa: CATSTSATSTDTQYF
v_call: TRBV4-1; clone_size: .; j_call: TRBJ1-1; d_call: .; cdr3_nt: TGCGCCAGCAGCCACCACCGAGACTACCCGGAGGCTTTCTTT; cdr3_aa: CASSHHRDYPEAFF
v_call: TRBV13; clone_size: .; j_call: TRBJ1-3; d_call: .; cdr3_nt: TGTGCCAGCAGCGCCCAGGGCTCTGGAAACACCATATATTTT; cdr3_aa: CASSAQGSGNTIYF
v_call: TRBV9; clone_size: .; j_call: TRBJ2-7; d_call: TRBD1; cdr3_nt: TGTGCCAGCAGCACGGGACAGATGGGTTCCTACGAGCAGTACTTC; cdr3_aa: CASSTGQMGSYEQYF
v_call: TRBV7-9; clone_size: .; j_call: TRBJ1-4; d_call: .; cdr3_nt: TGTGCCAGCAGCTTACCCCGACCTAATGGGGAGAAACTGTTTTTT; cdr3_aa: CASSLPRPNGEKLFF
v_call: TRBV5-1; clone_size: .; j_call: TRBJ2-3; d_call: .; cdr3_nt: TGCGCCAGCAGCTTGGAACCCGGGGGTGGAGACACAGATACGCAGTATTTT; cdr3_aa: CASSLEPGGGDTDTQYF
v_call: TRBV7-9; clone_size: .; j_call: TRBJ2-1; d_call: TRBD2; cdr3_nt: TGTGCCAGCAGCTTAGTGCCAGCGGGAGATGAGCAGTTCTTC; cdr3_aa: CASSLVPAGDEQFF
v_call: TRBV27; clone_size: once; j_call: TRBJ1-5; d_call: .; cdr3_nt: TGTGCCAGCAGTTTATTCGGTCAGGGCGAGGGCTGGGATCAGCCCCAGCATTTT; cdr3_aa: CASSLFGQGEGWDQPQHF
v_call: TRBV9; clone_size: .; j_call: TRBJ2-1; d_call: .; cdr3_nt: TGTGCCAGCAGCGTGTCCGGGGGGCCCAATGAGCAGTTCTTC; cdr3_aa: CASSVSGGPNEQFF
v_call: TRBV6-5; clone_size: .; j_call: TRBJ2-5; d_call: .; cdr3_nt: TGTGCCAGCAGTTTCGGACGGGCCCAAGAGACCCAGTACTTC; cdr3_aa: CASSFGRAQETQYF
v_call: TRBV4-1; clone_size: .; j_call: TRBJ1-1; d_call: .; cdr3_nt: TGCGCCAGCAGCCAAGTTGGTACCCCACCGAACACTGAAGCTTTCTTT; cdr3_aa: CASSQVGTPPNTEAFF
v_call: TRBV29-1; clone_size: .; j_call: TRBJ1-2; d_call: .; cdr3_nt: TGCAGCGGGTGGACACTCGAAGGCGGCTACACCTTC; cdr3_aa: CSGWTLEGGYTF
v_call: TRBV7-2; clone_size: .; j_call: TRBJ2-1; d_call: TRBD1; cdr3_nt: TGTGCCAGCAGCTTAGCGAGACAGGGGATCCATGAGCAGTTCTTC; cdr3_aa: CASSLARQGIHEQFF
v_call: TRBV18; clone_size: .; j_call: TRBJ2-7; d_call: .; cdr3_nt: TGTGCCAGCTCACCACCGACTGGCAACTACGAGCAGTACTTC; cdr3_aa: CASSPPTGNYEQYF
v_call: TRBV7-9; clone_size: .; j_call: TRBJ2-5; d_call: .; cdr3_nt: TGTGCCTGCCTGGGACCCGCAGGGGAGACCCAGTACTTC; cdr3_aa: CACLGPAGETQYF
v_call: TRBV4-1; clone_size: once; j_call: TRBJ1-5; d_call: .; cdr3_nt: TGCGCCAGCAGCCAATTCCCCCTAGGATCCTTGGATCAGCCCCAGCATTTT; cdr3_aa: CASSQFPLGSLDQPQHF
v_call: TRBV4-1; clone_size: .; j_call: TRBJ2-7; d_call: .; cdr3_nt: TGCGCCAGCAGCCAAGAGGAGCATGGAGACGAGCAGTACTTC; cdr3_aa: CASSQEEHGDEQYF
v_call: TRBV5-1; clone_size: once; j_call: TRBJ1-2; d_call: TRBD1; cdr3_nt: TGCGCCAGCATTGGACAGGGGGCTCGTGGCTACACCTTC; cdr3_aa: CASIGQGARGYTF
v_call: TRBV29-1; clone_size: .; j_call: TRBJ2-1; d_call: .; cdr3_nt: TGCAGCGTTGAGGGGAATGAGCAGTTCTTC; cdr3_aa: CSVEGNEQFF
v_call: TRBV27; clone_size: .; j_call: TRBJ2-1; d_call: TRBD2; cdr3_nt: TGTGCCAGCAGTTTGGGAGCGGGAGGGCCTGAGCAGTTCTTC; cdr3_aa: CASSLGAGGPEQFF
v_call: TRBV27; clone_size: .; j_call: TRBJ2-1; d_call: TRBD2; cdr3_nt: TGTGCCAGCAGTTCTTTAGCGGGGGGGCCGGAGGAGCAGTTCTTC; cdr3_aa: CASSSLAGGPEEQFF
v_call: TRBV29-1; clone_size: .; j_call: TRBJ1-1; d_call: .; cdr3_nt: TGCAGCGCATACACAGGGATGAACACTGAAGCTTTCTTT; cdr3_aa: CSAYTGMNTEAFF
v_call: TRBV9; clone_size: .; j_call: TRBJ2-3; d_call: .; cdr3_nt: TGTGCCAGCAGCGTAGAAATTCTAGACACAGATACGCAGTATTTT; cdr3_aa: CASSVEILDTDTQYF
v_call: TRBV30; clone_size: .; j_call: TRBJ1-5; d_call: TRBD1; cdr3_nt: TGTGCCTGGAGTGTACAGGGGGGTGATCAGCCCCAGCATTTT; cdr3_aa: CAWSVQGGDQPQHF
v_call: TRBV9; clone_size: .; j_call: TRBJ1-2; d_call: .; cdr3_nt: TGTGCCAGCAGCGGTAGTAGGGGTGGGGCGGAACCTAACTATGGCTACACCTTC; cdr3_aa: CASSGSRGGAEPNYGYTF